Each of the 24 T cell receptor beta chains below was sequenced from the same sample in a study of CD8+ T cells in alopecia areata. Treatment given: oral pan-JAK inhibitor, 5-10 mg twice daily. Extraction of RNA preceded its reverse transcription into cDNA, which served as the sequencing template. Here immunoSEQ multiplex PCR was the method, and the copy in TCRdb shows in-frame clones only, minus some. Among some 150,000 clones, around 83% were seen once, and the ten largest hold approximately 13%. Specimen: CD8+ T cells sorted from blood, collected at week 4, from a patient treated with tofacitinib. The receptor set was obtained from a human donor with alopecia areata.

The V and J genes are TRBV5-1 and TRBJ2-6, with D uncertain. CDR3 length: 16 residues. Germline V gene lookup returns CDR1 SGHRS and CDR2 YFSETQ. Trimming left V 4 bases short and J 1 base short, with 12 bases between. CDR3 protein: CASSVAHTSGANVLTF. Here the CDR3 DNA reads TGCGCCAGCAGCGTAGCCCACACATCTGGGGCCAACGTCCTGACTTTC.

The V and J genes are TRBV29-1 and TRBJ1-1, with D perhaps TRBD1 (5 bases). CDR3 length equals 14 residues. V shed 0 bases and J shed 2 bases, with 10 bases lying between them. The germline V gene encodes CDR1 SQVTM and CDR2 ANQGSEA. The DNA of the CDR3 is TGCAGCGTTGAAGACCCCAGGGACAACACTGAAGCTTTCTTT. It translates to CSVEDPRDNTEAFF.

The rearrangement joins TRBV29-1 to TRBJ2-2; 7 nucleotides line up with TRBD1. The CDR3 contains 16 residues. The J segment lost 4 bases and the V segment lost 5 bases, leaving 13 bases of the junction unmatched. Germline V CDR1 and CDR2: SQVTM, ANQGSEA. The CDR3 spells CSVQRTRGLSTGELFF. CDR3 DNA: TGCAGCGTTCAAAGGACGAGGGGGCTGAGCACCGGGGAGCTGTTTTTT.

The chain uses TRBV19 and TRBJ2-2; D remains unclear. This CDR3 has 11 residues. Deletions cut 5 bases from V and 10 bases from J, with 8 bases between. Germline V CDR1 and CDR2: LNHDA, SQIVND (reference sequence). CDR3: CASSFGPELFF. The CDR3 DNA reads as TGTGCCAGTAGTTTCGGACCGGAGCTGTTTTTT.

The J gene is TRBJ2-7, the V gene TRBV7-2, with D possibly matching TRBD2 (5 bases). Germline V gives CDR1 SGHTA, CDR2 FQGNSA. CDR3 length: 13 residues. Trimming took 6 bases from V and 3 from J, leaving 12 bases between them. CDR3 DNA: TGTGCCAGCAGGCTCGGGGAGTACTACGAGCAGTACTTC. Translated, it gives CASRLGEYYEQYF.

This clone was seen a single time. The CDR3 nucleotides are TGCGCCAGCAGCCAAGAGTGGGGACCCGGGGAGCTGTTTTTT. Residues: CASSQEWGPGELFF. The chain joins TRBV4-1 to TRBJ2-2, with D perhaps matching TRBD1 or TRBD2 (5 bases each). CDR3 size: 14 residues. Trimming shortened V by 0 bases and J by 6 bases, and 8 bases separated the two germline ends. Germline V gene data show CDR1 as MGHRA and CDR2 as YSYEKL.

V gene TRBV27 combines with J gene TRBJ1-1, with TRBD1 matching over 11 bases. Germline V CDR1 and CDR2: MNHEY, SMNVEV (reference sequence). This CDR3 has 18 amino acids. The V segment lost 5 bases and the J segment 1 base; nucleotides outside the gene matches: 12. The CDR3 loop is CASSAIGTGGIENTEAFF. The CDR3, as DNA: TGTGCCAGCAGTGCAATCGGGACAGGGGGAATTGAGAACACTGAAGCTTTCTTT.

The chain has TRBV29-1 and TRBJ1-2, with 7 positions matching TRBD1. Germline loops: CDR1 SQVTM, CDR2 ANQGSEA. With 7 bases clipped from V and 8 bases from J, the junction kept 19 bases outside the gene matches. This CDR3 contains 15 residues. The CDR3 loop reads CSAIGPFRGESGYTF. CDR3 sequence (DNA): TGCAGCGCTATTGGGCCGTTCAGGGGGGAATCCGGCTACACCTTC.

This chain uses TRBV4-1 with TRBJ1-1; D gene uncertain. CDR3 size: 12 residues. CDR1 and CDR2 from the germline V gene are MGHRA and YSYEKL. Trimming removed 1 base from V and 8 bases from J, with 8 bases in between. CDR3 DNA: TGCGCCAGCAGCCAAGGTGGGGTCGAAGCTTTCTTT. Amino acid sequence: CASSQGGVEAFF.

This clone was observed a single time. The chain uses TRBV13 and TRBJ1-1; 8 nucleotides agree with TRBD1. The CDR3 consists of 13 residues. In germline, CDR1 is PRHDT, CDR2 FYEKMQ (reference sequence). With 5 bases clipped from V and 11 bases from J, the junction kept 10 bases outside the gene matches. The CDR3 DNA reads as TGTGCCAGCAGCACCGGGACAGGCCAGGGGGCTTTCTTT. Amino acid sequence: CASSTGTGQGAFF.

The chain links TRBV30 to TRBJ2-1; D remains ambiguous. This CDR3 has 10 amino acids. V dropped 2 bases and J dropped 6 bases, with 2 bases sitting between them. Germline V gene sequence: CDR1 GTSNPN, CDR2 SVGIG (reference sequence). CDR3 protein: CAWSSNEQFF. CDR3 sequence (DNA): TGTGCCTGGAGTTCCAATGAGCAGTTCTTC.

V gene TRBV6-1 combines with J gene TRBJ1-1, with a tentative D call TRBD1 (5 bases). V lost 10 bases to trimming and J lost 11 bases, with 26 bases between them. Germline V gives CDR1 MNHNS, CDR2 SASEGT. The CDR3 has 14 amino acids. The CDR3: CATGSHRGDSEAFF. The CDR3 DNA sequence: TGTGCCACCGGTTCTCATAGGGGCGACTCGGAGGCTTTCTTT.

The chain carries TRBV4-1 and TRBJ2-1; D not resolved. Looked up from germline, CDR1 is MGHRA and CDR2 is YSYEKL. The V and J ends lost 1 base and 2 bases respectively, with 9 bases between them. The CDR3 runs to 15 residues. CDR3: CASSQAGPAYNEQFF. The CDR3 DNA is TGCGCCAGCAGCCAAGCCGGACCAGCCTACAATGAGCAGTTCTTC.

This chain connects TRBV19 to TRBJ2-3; a possible D gene is TRBD2 (5 bases). The germline CDR1 and CDR2 sequences are LNHDA and SQIVND (reference sequence). V lost 5 bases, J lost 2 bases, and 11 bases lay in between. The CDR3 loop spans 14 amino acids. CDR3 nucleotides: TGTGCCAGTAGTTCGAGACTAAACACAGATACGCAGTATTTT. Encoded protein: CASSSRLNTDTQYF.

The chain couples TRBV6-5 to TRBJ2-1; D possibly matches TRBD1 or TRBD2 (5 bases each). Trimming cost V 0 bases and J 7 bases, with 16 bases left between them. In germline, CDR1 is MNHEY, CDR2 SVGAGI. There are 16 residues in the CDR3. CDR3 in DNA: TGTGCCAGCAGTTACTCGGGGGAGAGGGCAAGAAATGAGCAGTTCTTC. Encoded protein: CASSYSGERARNEQFF.

This rearrangement joins TRBV27 to TRBJ2-7, with D possibly TRBD1 on 6 matching bases. The CDR3 length is 14 residues. Germline CDR1 reads MNHEY; CDR2 reads SMNVEV (reference sequence). V gave up 6 bases and J gave up 2 bases, with 14 bases separating them. The CDR3 nucleotides are TGTGCCAGCAGACCGGGACAAAACCCCTACGAGCAGTACTTC. Its translation: CASRPGQNPYEQYF.

The chain couples TRBV6-6 to TRBJ2-2; D is possibly TRBD2 (5 bases). The length of the CDR3 is 14 residues. Germline CDR1 MNHNY, CDR2 SVGAGI (reference sequence). Trimming stripped 5 bases from V and 7 bases from J, with 14 bases between. The CDR3 DNA sequence: TGTGCCAGCAGTCACGGGATTCCAGACGGGGAGCTGTTTTTT. Translating it yields CASSHGIPDGELFF.

The chain links TRBV7-6 to TRBJ2-5; D not certain. Trimming cost V 5 bases and J 0 bases, with 7 bases left between them. The CDR3 has 13 residues. Looked up from germline, CDR1 is SGHVS and CDR2 is FNYEAQ. CDR3 coding DNA: TGTGCCAGCAGCCCAGCGTACCAAGAGACCCAGTACTTC. Its protein product is CASSPAYQETQYF.

V gene TRBV6-1 combines with J gene TRBJ2-3; 8 bases fit TRBD1. CDR3 length: 14 amino acids. V lost 4 bases and J lost 4; bases outside the gene matches: 4. CDR1 MNHNS and CDR2 SASEGT come from the germline V gene. For the CDR3, the DNA is TGTGCCAGCAGTGTTCAACAGGGGGCAGATACGCAGTATTTT. Protein product: CASSVQQGADTQYF.

The chain recombines TRBV10-3 with TRBJ2-7; TRBD2 is a possible D gene (5 bases). In germline, CDR1 is ENHRY, CDR2 SYGVKD. The length of the CDR3 is 12 residues. Trimming left V 3 bases short and J 3 bases short, with 6 bases between. This chain's CDR3 is CAISDGNYEQYF. The CDR3 nucleotides are TGTGCCATCAGTGACGGGAACTACGAGCAGTACTTC.

The V call is TRBV15, the J call TRBJ2-1; D is uncertain. Germline V gene data show CDR1 as LNHNV and CDR2 as YYDKDF (reference sequence). Trimming took off 0 bases at V and 9 bases at J, with 9 bases between the two ends. CDR3 length equals 13 residues. This CDR3 reads CATSREAAVEQFF. DNA of the CDR3: TGTGCCACCAGCAGAGAGGCTGCTGTTGAGCAGTTCTTC.

This rearrangement joins TRBV29-1 to TRBJ2-7; no clear D gene. From germline, CDR1 is SQVTM and CDR2 ANQGSEA. Trimming removed 4 bases at V and 2 bases at J, with 12 bases between. The CDR3 extends over 13 amino acids. Here the CDR3 DNA reads TGCAGCGTTGTGACACATCAAACCTACGAGCAGTACTTC. It yields the protein CSVVTHQTYEQYF.

The chain combines TRBV19 with TRBJ2-1; tentative D call: TRBD1 (5 bases). Between the trimmed V and J ends, which lost 5 bases and 10 bases, there was a span of 15 bases. The CDR3 contains 13 residues. From germline, CDR1 is LNHDA and CDR2 SQIVND (reference sequence). The DNA of the CDR3 is TGTGCCAGTAGTTCCCGCTCAGCAGGGGAGCAGTTCTTC. Its translation: CASSSRSAGEQFF.

The chain combines TRBV4-2 with TRBJ2-7; D assignment may be TRBD1 or TRBD2 (5 bases each). This CDR3 is built from 15 residues. V was shortened by 2 bases and J by 2 bases, with 13 bases between the two germline ends. CDR1 is LGHNA, CDR2 YNFKEQ, per germline. CDR3 nucleotide sequence: TGTGCCAGCAGCCAAACCGTAGGGGACCCCTACGAGCAGTACTTC. Its protein product is CASSQTVGDPYEQYF.